This TCR beta chain was captured in a study of blood T cell repertoires in COVID-19. Study-wide background: The cDNA or gDNA used as material had been derived from T cells, B-cell-depleted T cells, or PBMCs.

The repertoire was sequenced with immunoSEQ multiplex PCR; TCRdb's copy has only in-frame clones and lacks some. Of 250,000 or so clones listed, around four fifths are singletons. This clone appeared a single time. Looked up from germline, CDR1 is LGHDT and CDR2 is YNNKEL (reference sequence). The ends lost 5 bases at V and 10 bases at J; junction bases unmatched: 13. This CDR3 is built from 15 residues. Sequences were obtained from peripheral blood. This receptor was identified in a man aged 60 to 75 with acute or convalescent COVID-19. The chain couples TRBV3-1 (or the pseudogene TRBV3-2) to TRBJ2-1; 8 nucleotides align to TRBD1. The CDR3 DNA sequence: TGTGCCAGCAGCTTATCAGGGGGCCCCTCCCTAGAGCAGTTCTTC. This sequence encodes CASSLSGGPSLEQFF.